This T cell receptor beta chain was obtained from a study of blood T cells in healthy people across ages. CDR1 is SQVTM and CDR2 is ANQGSEA in the germline V gene. Trimming stripped 5 bases from V and 3 bases from J, with 11 bases between. The CDR3 is made up of 12 amino acids. The authors ran a second PCR of roughly 7 to 11 cycles using a sample-barcoded 5' primer and a J-beta primer mix. Each CDR3 protein is one row after TCRdb ran MiXCR on the 5' RACE reads. The data contain some 760,000 distinct CDR3 sequences, roughly 25% of them singletons. Another study also made use of these data, one on T cells of mothers and their children. As reported in that work: Donation came from three healthy Caucasian mothers together with their six children.

Sequencing used blood. This TCR was recovered from a boy younger than 18 in good health. The V gene is TRBV29-1, the J gene TRBJ2-7; no definite D call. This CDR3 is CSVSPRDYEQYF. CDR3 coding DNA: TGCAGCGTTTCACCGAGAGACTACGAGCAGTACTTC.